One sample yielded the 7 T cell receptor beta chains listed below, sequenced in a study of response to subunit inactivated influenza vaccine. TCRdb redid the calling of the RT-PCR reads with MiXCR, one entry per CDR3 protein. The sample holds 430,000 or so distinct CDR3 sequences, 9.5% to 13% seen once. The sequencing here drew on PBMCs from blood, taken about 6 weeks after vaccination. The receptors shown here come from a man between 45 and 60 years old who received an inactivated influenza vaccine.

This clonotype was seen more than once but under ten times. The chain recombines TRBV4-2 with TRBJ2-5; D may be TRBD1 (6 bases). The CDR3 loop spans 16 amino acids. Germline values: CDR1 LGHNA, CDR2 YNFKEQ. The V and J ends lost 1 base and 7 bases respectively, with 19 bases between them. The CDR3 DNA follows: TGTGCCAGCAGCCAAGGGTCCAGGGGTGGATCGGGGACCCAGTACTTC. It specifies CASSQGSRGGSGTQYF.

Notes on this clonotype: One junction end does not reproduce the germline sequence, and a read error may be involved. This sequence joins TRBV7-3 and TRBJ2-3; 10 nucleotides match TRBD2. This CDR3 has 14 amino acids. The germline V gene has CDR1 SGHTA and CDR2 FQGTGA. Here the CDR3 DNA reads TGTGCCAGCAGCCCCGGGACTAGCGCAGATACGCACTATTTT. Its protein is CASSPGTSADTHYF.

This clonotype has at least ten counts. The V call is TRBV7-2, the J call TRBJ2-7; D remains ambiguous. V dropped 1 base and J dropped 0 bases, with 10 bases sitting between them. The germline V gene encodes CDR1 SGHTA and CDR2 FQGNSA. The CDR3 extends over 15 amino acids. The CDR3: CASSLVGSSSYEQYF. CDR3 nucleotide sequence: TGTGCCAGCAGCTTAGTCGGCAGTAGCTCCTACGAGCAGTACTTC.

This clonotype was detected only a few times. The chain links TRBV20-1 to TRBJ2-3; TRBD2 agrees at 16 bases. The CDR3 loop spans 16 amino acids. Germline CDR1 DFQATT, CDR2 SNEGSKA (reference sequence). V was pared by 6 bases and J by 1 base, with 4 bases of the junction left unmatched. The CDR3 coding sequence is TGCAGTGCCGGGACTAGCGGGAGGGCGGGCACAGATACGCAGTATTTT. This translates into CSAGTSGRAGTDTQYF.

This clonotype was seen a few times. The DNA of the CDR3 is TGTGCCAGCAGCCAAGAAGGGGACCCCACAGATACGCAGTATTTT. Translating gives CASSQEGDPTDTQYF. The genes are TRBV4-2 and TRBJ2-3; D possibly matches TRBD1 or TRBD2 (5 bases each). CDR3 size: 15 residues. Trimming removed 0 bases at V and 2 bases at J, with 9 bases between. The germline V gene encodes CDR1 LGHNA and CDR2 YNFKEQ.

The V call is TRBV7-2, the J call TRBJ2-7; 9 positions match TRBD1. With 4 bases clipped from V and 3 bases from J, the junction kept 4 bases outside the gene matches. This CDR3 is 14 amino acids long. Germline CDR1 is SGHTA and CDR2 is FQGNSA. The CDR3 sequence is CASSSGQGNYEQYF. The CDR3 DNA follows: TGTGCCAGCAGCTCGGGACAGGGCAACTACGAGCAGTACTTC.

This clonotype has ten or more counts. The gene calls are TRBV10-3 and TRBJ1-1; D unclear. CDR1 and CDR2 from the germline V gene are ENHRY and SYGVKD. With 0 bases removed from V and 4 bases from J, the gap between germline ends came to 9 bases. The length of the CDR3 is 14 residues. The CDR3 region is CAISESSAGTEAFF. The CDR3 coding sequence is TGTGCCATCAGTGAGTCGTCTGCGGGCACTGAAGCTTTCTTT.